These T cell receptor beta chains were read from a single sample in a study of T cells in Graves' hyperthyroidism and ophthalmopathy. TCRdb re-called the multiplex PCR reads through MiXCR, storing one row per CDR3 protein. The data hold about 49,000 distinct CDR3 sequences, with 45% to 65% observed a single time. The sample consisted of peripheral blood or thyroid tissue (not recorded which). Source of these receptors: a man in his late teens or twenties with Graves' hyperthyroidism. Both conserved end residues are part of each CDR3. D genes are given only for firm matches. A clone size is listed for some rows: how often the clone was seen (once, few, many), or a class if it is expanded.

CDR3nt: TGTGCCAGCAGTTCACGGGACAGCCAGCCCCAGCATTTT; CDR3aa: CASSSRDSQPQHF; abundance: .; d_gene: TRBD1; v_gene: TRBV12-3/TRBV12-4; j_gene: TRBJ1-5
CDR3nt: TGTGCCAGCAGTGAATATTCGGGGCCCGGAAACACTGAAGCTTTCTTT; CDR3aa: CASSEYSGPGNTEAFF; abundance: .; d_gene: .; v_gene: TRBV25-1; j_gene: TRBJ1-1
CDR3nt: TGTGCCAGCAGCGGACAGGGGGGTTGGGGCAATCAGCCCCAGCATTTT; CDR3aa: CASSGQGGWGNQPQHF; abundance: many; d_gene: TRBD1; v_gene: TRBV12-3/TRBV12-4; j_gene: TRBJ1-5
CDR3nt: TGCAGTGGGGGTCAGGGGAAATACGAGCAGTACTTC; CDR3aa: CSGGQGKYEQYF; abundance: .; d_gene: .; v_gene: TRBV20-1; j_gene: TRBJ2-7
CDR3nt: TGTGCCAGCAGCCCTCCGGCCCTTAGAATCTACGAGCAGTACTTC; CDR3aa: CASSPPALRIYEQYF; abundance: .; d_gene: .; v_gene: TRBV7-2; j_gene: TRBJ2-7
CDR3nt: TGCGCCAGCAGCTGGGGTTACAGGATCGGGGAAGAGACCCAGTACTTC; CDR3aa: CASSWGYRIGEETQYF; abundance: many; d_gene: .; v_gene: TRBV5-1; j_gene: TRBJ2-5
CDR3nt: TGTGCCAGCAGCTTTGTGACAGGGGGTGGAAGACTGTTTTTT; CDR3aa: CASSFVTGGGRLFF; abundance: .; d_gene: TRBD1; v_gene: TRBV12-3/TRBV12-4; j_gene: TRBJ1-4
CDR3nt: TGTGCCAGCAATAAAGCTACTAACTATGGCTACACCTTC; CDR3aa: CASNKATNYGYTF; abundance: .; d_gene: .; v_gene: TRBV12-3/TRBV12-4; j_gene: TRBJ1-2
CDR3nt: TGTGCCAGCTCAACCCAGGGGGACCAAGAGACCCAGTACTTC; CDR3aa: CASSTQGDQETQYF; abundance: many; d_gene: TRBD1; v_gene: TRBV18; j_gene: TRBJ2-5
CDR3nt: .; CDR3aa: CASSFYICSVRGRVNTEAFF; abundance: .; d_gene: .; v_gene: TRBV7-2; j_gene: TRBJ1-1
CDR3nt: TGCGCCAGCAGCGCGGGACAGGGAATGTACCAAGAGACCCAGTACTTC; CDR3aa: CASSAGQGMYQETQYF; abundance: many; d_gene: TRBD1; v_gene: TRBV5-1; j_gene: TRBJ2-5
CDR3nt: TGTGCCAGCAGCTTAGCAACACGGAATAATTCACCCCTCCACTTT; CDR3aa: CASSLATRNNSPLHF; abundance: .; d_gene: .; v_gene: TRBV7-8; j_gene: TRBJ1-6
CDR3nt: TGCAGCGTCCGATTTCAGGGTAATTCACCCCTCCACTTT; CDR3aa: CSVRFQGNSPLHF; abundance: .; d_gene: .; v_gene: TRBV29-1; j_gene: TRBJ1-6
CDR3nt: TGTGCCAGCAGCCCCGGGACAGCATCTAACTATGGCTACACCTTC; CDR3aa: CASSPGTASNYGYTF; abundance: .; d_gene: TRBD1; v_gene: TRBV14; j_gene: TRBJ1-2
CDR3nt: TGTGCCAGCAGCATCAGGAGGGCGAACACTGAAGCTTTCTTT; CDR3aa: CASSIRRANTEAFF; abundance: .; d_gene: .; v_gene: TRBV7-2; j_gene: TRBJ1-1
CDR3nt: TGTGCCACCGGTGTGGACAGGGTCAATCAGCCCCAGCATTTT; CDR3aa: CATGVDRVNQPQHF; abundance: many; d_gene: TRBD1; v_gene: TRBV24-1; j_gene: TRBJ1-5
CDR3nt: TGTGCCAGCAGCCAACCCAACACCTGGGAGCTGTTTTTT; CDR3aa: CASSQPNTWELFF; abundance: .; d_gene: .; v_gene: TRBV4-2; j_gene: TRBJ2-2
CDR3nt: TGTGCCAGTAGTATAGTTGGCAGGGACCAGCCCCAGCATTTT; CDR3aa: CASSIVGRDQPQHF; abundance: .; d_gene: .; v_gene: TRBV19; j_gene: TRBJ1-5
CDR3nt: TGTGCCAGCTCTGGGGCCAACGTCCTGACTTTC; CDR3aa: CASSGANVLTF; abundance: few; d_gene: .; v_gene: TRBV10-3; j_gene: TRBJ2-6
CDR3nt: TGTGCCTGGAGTCGGGGGGGCTCGGACTATGGCTACACCTTC; CDR3aa: CAWSRGGSDYGYTF; abundance: once; d_gene: .; v_gene: TRBV30; j_gene: TRBJ1-2
CDR3nt: TGCGCCAGCAGCGGTGCCCGGGAGACCCAGTACTTC; CDR3aa: CASSGARETQYF; abundance: .; d_gene: .; v_gene: TRBV5-1; j_gene: TRBJ2-5
CDR3nt: TGTGCTAGCAGCCCGACAGGGGGTGTGGAGACCCAGTACTTC; CDR3aa: CASSPTGGVETQYF; abundance: .; d_gene: TRBD1; v_gene: TRBV7-7; j_gene: TRBJ2-5
CDR3nt: TGTGCCAGCAGTTATTCTCCAGTAGTATCAGCCTACGAGCAGTACTTC; CDR3aa: CASSYSPVVSAYEQYF; abundance: many; d_gene: .; v_gene: TRBV6-5; j_gene: TRBJ2-7
CDR3nt: TGCAGTGCTAGAGCAGGGCTCTCTGAAGCTTTCTTT; CDR3aa: CSARAGLSEAFF; abundance: many; d_gene: .; v_gene: TRBV20-1; j_gene: TRBJ1-1
CDR3nt: TGCGCCAGCAGCCAGTCGGAGATTTCCTACGAGCAGTACTTC; CDR3aa: CASSQSEISYEQYF; abundance: .; d_gene: .; v_gene: TRBV5-1; j_gene: TRBJ2-7
CDR3nt: TGTGCCAGCAGTTGGGAAGCGAATCAGCCCCAGCATTTT; CDR3aa: CASSWEANQPQHF; abundance: once; d_gene: .; v_gene: TRBV11-2; j_gene: TRBJ1-5
CDR3nt: TGCAGCGTTGTCTCAGGGTGGAGTGGCTACACCTTC; CDR3aa: CSVVSGWSGYTF; abundance: many; d_gene: .; v_gene: TRBV29-1; j_gene: TRBJ1-2
CDR3nt: TGTGCCAGCAGTGAAACAGGGTCTGGGGCCAACGTCCTGACTTTC; CDR3aa: CASSETGSGANVLTF; abundance: .; d_gene: .; v_gene: TRBV7-9; j_gene: TRBJ2-6
CDR3nt: TGCGCCAGCAGCCAAGATAGGACAGGGTCCCGGGAGCAGTACTTC; CDR3aa: CASSQDRTGSREQYF; abundance: many; d_gene: TRBD1; v_gene: TRBV4-3; j_gene: TRBJ2-7
CDR3nt: TGTGCCAGCAGCGTAGCTGCCGGGGGCAACACAGATGCGCAGTATTTT; CDR3aa: CASSVAAGGNTDAQYF; abundance: .; d_gene: .; v_gene: TRBV9; j_gene: TRBJ2-3
CDR3nt: TGTGCCACCAGTGTCCCCGGTCAGCGCTACACCTTC; CDR3aa: CATSVPGQRYTF; abundance: .; d_gene: .; v_gene: TRBV24-1; j_gene: TRBJ1-2
CDR3nt: TGCAGCACCCCTGGGGAAGCGAACACCGGGGAGCTGTTTTTT; CDR3aa: CSTPGEANTGELFF; abundance: many; d_gene: .; v_gene: TRBV29-1; j_gene: TRBJ2-2
CDR3nt: TGTGCCAGCAGCTTATCCAGGGACAGGGTGAGCAATCAGCCCCAGCATTTT; CDR3aa: CASSLSRDRVSNQPQHF; abundance: few; d_gene: TRBD1; v_gene: TRBV7-8; j_gene: TRBJ1-5
CDR3nt: TGTGCCAGCAGTGGGGACCGAGAAGAGACCCAGTACTTC; CDR3aa: CASSGDREETQYF; abundance: .; d_gene: .; v_gene: TRBV2; j_gene: TRBJ2-5
CDR3nt: TGCGCCAGCAGCCCGATCCGAAACTATGGCTACACCTTC; CDR3aa: CASSPIRNYGYTF; abundance: .; d_gene: .; v_gene: TRBV5-1; j_gene: TRBJ1-2
CDR3nt: TGTGCCAGCAGCGCGGGACAGACGGGCTACACCTTC; CDR3aa: CASSAGQTGYTF; abundance: .; d_gene: TRBD1; v_gene: TRBV7-2; j_gene: TRBJ1-2
CDR3nt: TGCAGCGCTGACGGGACAGGGGGCAGCTATGGCTACACCTTC; CDR3aa: CSADGTGGSYGYTF; abundance: .; d_gene: TRBD1; v_gene: TRBV20-1; j_gene: TRBJ1-2
CDR3nt: TGTGCCAGCAGCTTGGACCCGGGGACCCAGTACTTC; CDR3aa: CASSLDPGTQYF; abundance: .; d_gene: .; v_gene: TRBV7-3; j_gene: TRBJ2-5
CDR3nt: TGTGCCAGCGGAGATGACAGGGGCCGGTCACCCCTCCACTTT; CDR3aa: CASGDDRGRSPLHF; abundance: once; d_gene: TRBD1; v_gene: TRBV2; j_gene: TRBJ1-6
CDR3nt: TGTGCCAGCAGCCACGGGGGCAGGGAAGAGACCCAGTACTTC; CDR3aa: CASSHGGREETQYF; abundance: many; d_gene: .; v_gene: TRBV7-9; j_gene: TRBJ2-5
CDR3nt: TGTGCCAGTAGACAGGGACAGACCTACGAGCAGTACTTC; CDR3aa: CASRQGQTYEQYF; abundance: .; d_gene: TRBD1; v_gene: TRBV19; j_gene: TRBJ2-7
CDR3nt: TGTGCCAGCAGCGTAGGCCACGGTGGGCGGTCGTTTCAAGAGACCCAGTACTTC; CDR3aa: CASSVGHGGRSFQETQYF; abundance: many; d_gene: .; v_gene: TRBV9; j_gene: TRBJ2-5
CDR3nt: TGTGCCAGCGGACTCGATGGATTTCGCTACGAGCAGTACTTC; CDR3aa: CASGLDGFRYEQYF; abundance: many; d_gene: .; v_gene: TRBV7-2; j_gene: TRBJ2-7
CDR3nt: TGTGCCAGCAGCCGAATCGGGACAGGGTTCTACGAGCAGTACTTC; CDR3aa: CASSRIGTGFYEQYF; abundance: .; d_gene: TRBD1; v_gene: TRBV7-2; j_gene: TRBJ2-7
CDR3nt: TGCAGCGTTGAAGCGGACGGCGGGGGGCAGGAGACCCAGTACTTC; CDR3aa: CSVEADGGGQETQYF; abundance: once; d_gene: TRBD2; v_gene: TRBV29-1; j_gene: TRBJ2-5
CDR3nt: TGTGCCAGCAGGGGAGGTGGGACAGGGTCCTACGAGCAGTACTTC; CDR3aa: CASRGGGTGSYEQYF; abundance: many; d_gene: TRBD1; v_gene: TRBV7-2; j_gene: TRBJ2-7
CDR3nt: TGTGCCAGCAGCTTAGGGGGCTCTGGAAACACCTTC; CDR3aa: CASSLGGSGNTF; abundance: .; d_gene: .; v_gene: TRBV7-9; j_gene: TRBJ1-2
CDR3nt: TGTGCCAGCAGCTTAAACTACGAGCAGTACTTC; CDR3aa: CASSLNYEQYF; abundance: many; d_gene: .; v_gene: TRBV12-3/TRBV12-4; j_gene: TRBJ2-7
CDR3nt: TGCAGTGCTAGGACAGGGTTCTACGAGCAGTACTTC; CDR3aa: CSARTGFYEQYF; abundance: .; d_gene: TRBD1; v_gene: TRBV20-1; j_gene: TRBJ2-7
CDR3nt: TGCGCCAGCAGCCAAGATAAGGGCCTCTCCCTAATTAGCACAGATACGCAGTATTTT; CDR3aa: CASSQDKGLSLISTDTQYF; abundance: once; d_gene: .; v_gene: TRBV4-3; j_gene: TRBJ2-3
CDR3nt: TGTGCCAGCAGCCCCCGAGGTGATAATACTGAAGCTTTCTTT; CDR3aa: CASSPRGDNTEAFF; abundance: .; d_gene: .; v_gene: TRBV13; j_gene: TRBJ1-1
CDR3nt: TGTGCCAGCAGCTTGCAGAACACTGAAGCTTTCTTT; CDR3aa: CASSLQNTEAFF; abundance: .; d_gene: .; v_gene: TRBV7-2; j_gene: TRBJ1-1
CDR3nt: TGCAGTGCTAGAGATCGGACTAGAGTTGACGAGCAGTACTTC; CDR3aa: CSARDRTRVDEQYF; abundance: once; d_gene: TRBD2; v_gene: TRBV20-1; j_gene: TRBJ2-7
CDR3nt: TGTGCCAGCAGCTACAAGGTCCGACAGGCCTACGAGCAGTACTTC; CDR3aa: CASSYKVRQAYEQYF; abundance: .; d_gene: .; v_gene: TRBV14; j_gene: TRBJ2-7